The 9 T cell receptor beta chains listed next were all sequenced from one sample in a study of cytomegalovirus exposure and HLA in healthy donors. In the PCR, 60 Vbeta and 13 Jbeta primers were used. Sequencing used immunoSEQ multiplex PCR; TCRdb keeps in-frame clones, though not all of them. This table holds some 120,000 clones, over 6.5% found once. The sequenced sample was PBMCs. These receptors originate from a woman in her thirties or forties in good health and CMV-seropositive.

The sample holds a few counts of this clone. V is TRBV5-1 and J is TRBJ1-1; no reliable D call. Germline CDR1 is SGHRS and CDR2 is YFSETQ. There are 15 residues in the CDR3. V gave up 6 bases and J gave up 0 bases, with 15 bases separating them. The CDR3 loop reads CASTGRGNLNTEAFF. The CDR3, as DNA: TGCGCCAGCACCGGCAGAGGGAATTTGAACACTGAAGCTTTCTTT.

The chain recombines TRBV30 with TRBJ1-5, with D possibly matching TRBD1 (6 bases). Germline CDR1 GTSNPN, CDR2 SVGIG (reference sequence). There are 13 residues in the CDR3. V lost 3 bases and J 6 bases, leaving 12 bases between the germline ends. The CDR3 sequence: CAWSPGAAQPQHF. As DNA, the CDR3 is TGTGCCTGGAGCCCAGGGGCGGCTCAGCCCCAGCATTTT.

This clone showed up just a few times. The chain couples TRBV5-8 to TRBJ2-7; 16 bases fit TRBD2. Germline V gene sequence: CDR1 SGHTS, CDR2 YDEGEE. V shed 3 bases, J shed 7 bases, and the junction held 10 bases outside the gene matches. This CDR3 is 17 amino acids long. The CDR3 region has the DNA TGTGCCAGCAGCTATCCGGGACTAGCGGGGGGGTCGGAGGAGCAGTACTTC. Its protein product is CASSYPGLAGGSEEQYF. The full variable domain, in which reference TRBV5-8 and TRBJ2-7 provide the parts outside the CDR3, is EAGVTQSPTHLIKTRGQQATLRCSPISGHTSVYWYQQALGLGLQFLLWYDEGEERNRGNFPPRFSGRQFPNYSSELNVNALELEDSALYLCASSYPGLAGGSEEQYFGPGTRLTVT.

V gene TRBV27 combines with J gene TRBJ1-2, with 8 bases fitting TRBD1. After removal of 4 bases from V and 4 bases from J, the junction contained 2 bases not matched to a gene. The CDR3 has 13 residues. Germline-derived CDR1 and CDR2 are MNHEY and SMNVEV (reference sequence). The CDR3 here is CASSSGQVYGYTF. CDR3 in DNA: TGTGCCAGCAGTTCGGGACAGGTCTATGGCTACACCTTC.

V and J are TRBV29-1 and TRBJ1-2, with TRBD1 as a possible D gene (5 bases). V lost 1 base and J 10 bases, leaving 19 bases between the germline ends. There are 14 residues in the CDR3. Germline V lookup: CDR1 SQVTM, CDR2 ANQGSEA. The CDR3 here is CSVEGQGRPGYYTF. CDR3 coding DNA: TGCAGCGTTGAAGGCCAGGGAAGGCCGGGTTACTACACCTTC.

The chain has TRBV6-1 and TRBJ2-7, with no clear D. Trimming took 8 bases from V and 2 from J, leaving 10 bases between them. The CDR3 contains 12 residues. Germline lookup yields CDR1 MNHNS and CDR2 SASEGT. This chain's CDR3 is CASCLVAYEQYF. The DNA of the CDR3 is TGTGCCAGCTGCTTAGTAGCCTACGAGCAGTACTTC.

The CDR3 DNA is TGCGCCAGCAGCTTGGGCGTAGGGGAAGGCTACACCTTC. This codes for CASSLGVGEGYTF. The rearrangement uses TRBV5-1 and TRBJ1-2; perhaps TRBD1 as D (5 bases). CDR3 length: 13 residues. V shed 0 bases and J shed 8 bases, with 11 bases lying between them. Germline V gene lookup returns CDR1 SGHRS and CDR2 YFSETQ.

The chain links TRBV7-9 to TRBJ1-2; TRBD1 matches 9 bases. Germline V gene sequence: CDR1 SEHNR, CDR2 FQNEAQ (reference sequence). Unmatched junction bases numbered 6, after V lost 1 base and J lost 6 bases. The length of the CDR3 is 15 residues. CDR3 DNA sequence: TGTGCCAGCAGCTTAGTTGGGACAGGGATCAATGGCTACACCTTC. It encodes CASSLVGTGINGYTF.

This clone occurred a few times. The chain links TRBV27 to TRBJ2-7; 7 bases are a match to TRBD1. The CDR3 sequence is 13 residues long. Per germline, CDR1 MNHEY and CDR2 SMNVEV (reference sequence). Trimming took 6 bases from V and 2 from J; bases not matched to a gene: 4. The CDR3 loop is CASRRTGTYEQYF. For the CDR3, the DNA is TGTGCCAGCAGGAGGACAGGTACCTACGAGCAGTACTTC.